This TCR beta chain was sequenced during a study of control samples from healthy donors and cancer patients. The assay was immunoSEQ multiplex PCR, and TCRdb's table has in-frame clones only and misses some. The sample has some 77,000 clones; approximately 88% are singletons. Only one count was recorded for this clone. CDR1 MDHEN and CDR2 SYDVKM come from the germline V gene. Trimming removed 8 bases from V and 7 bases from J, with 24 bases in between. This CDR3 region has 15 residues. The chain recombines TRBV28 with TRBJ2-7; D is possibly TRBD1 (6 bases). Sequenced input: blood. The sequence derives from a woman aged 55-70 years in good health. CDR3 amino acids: CASSNLRDKLREQYF. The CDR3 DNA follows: TGTGCCAGCTCCAATCTCCGGGACAAGTTACGAGAGCAGTACTTC.